This TCR beta chain came from a study of blood T cell repertoires in COVID-19. Overall study: Material from acute and convalescent COVID-19 was sourced from the United States, Italy and Spain.

Source study methods: For nucleated cells, counts were estimated from reference gene primer amplification. Sequenced by immunoSEQ multiplex PCR; TCRdb stores in-frame clones only, minus some. V and J calls and clone size follow that table, whereas D and trimming were derived from the DNA. The sample lists fewer than 300,000 clones; approximately 83% were seen once. Germline CDR1 and CDR2: MNHNY and SVGAGI (reference sequence). CDR3 length: 18 residues. Unmatched junction bases numbered 8, after V lost 5 bases and J lost 0 bases. Clinical history reported by participants formed the basis on which cohorts were assigned. Recovered status in Cohort 3 required two negative PCRs, clearance, or symptom resolution.

The chain is built from TRBV6-6 and TRBJ2-2; 11 bases fit TRBD1. The sequencing sample was made of PBMCs or T cells enriched from blood (not recorded which). This receptor was identified in a woman in her twenties or thirties who had recovered from COVID-19. The CDR3 nucleotides are TGTGCCAGCAGTCTCCGGACAGGGGGCCAAGCGAACACCGGGGAGCTGTTTTTT. This gives the protein CASSLRTGGQANTGELFF.